This T cell receptor beta chain was captured in a study of blood T cell repertoires in COVID-19. Across the study: The samples span acute and convalescent COVID-19 from the United States, Italy and Spain. In each case, the material was cDNA or gDNA derived from T cells, B-cell-depleted T cells, or PBMCs.

It was during active infection that Seattle patients were enrolled and then longitudinally followed. How the authors handled the data: Cell counts per sample came from amplifying reference gene primers. Assay used: immunoSEQ multiplex PCR; TCRdb lists only in-frame clones, some missing. The V and J calls and clone size were taken over from that table, and D and trimming were inferred from the DNA. The data hold 250,000 to 300,000 clones, with nearly 90% observed a single time. The sequenced sample consisted of peripheral blood. This TCR was recovered from a woman between 25 and 40 years old with COVID-19, enrolled during active disease.

Written as DNA, the CDR3 is TGTGCCAGCAGTTTATATTTGCGGACAGGGGGCGAAGGCTATGGCTACACCTTC. It specifies CASSLYLRTGGEGYGYTF. This sequence joins TRBV27 and TRBJ1-2; TRBD1 matches at 11 bases. This CDR3 is 18 amino acids long. The trim removed 1 base at V and 4 bases at J, leaving 11 bases unmatched. Germline assignment: CDR1 MNHEY and CDR2 SMNVEV (reference sequence).